The clone carrying this TCR beta chain was detected only once. What it binds is not known. TCRdb's copy holds only in-frame clones and misses some; the assay was immunoSEQ multiplex PCR. Of 65,000 to 95,000 clones listed, more than 85% are singletons. The CDR3 is 15 amino acids. The V gene lost 0 bases and the J gene lost 0 bases, with 11 bases spanning the gap. Germline-derived CDR1 and CDR2 are GTSNPN and SVGIG (reference sequence). This sample stems from a study of radiotherapy plus CTLA-4 blockade in lung cancer. Study background: The study recorded objective responses in 15% to 20% of patients and disease control in about 31%.

Ipilimumab-mediated CTLA-4 blockade plus focal radiation was given to patients having chemo-refractory metastatic non-small-cell lung cancer. General study findings and limits: Interferon-beta and early blood T cell clone dynamics reportedly predicted response best. Researchers report tumor-derived TCR clones expanding in blood after radiotherapy plus ipilimumab.

The V gene is TRBV30, the J gene TRBJ1-2, with D unresolved. The clonotype was recovered from a human donor with non-small cell lung cancer who had stable disease on radiotherapy plus ipilimumab. Specimen: peripheral blood, collected from a patient treated with radiotherapy plus ipilimumab. CDR3 nucleotide sequence: TGTGCCTGGAGTGTAGGGCAGGTATCTAACTATGGCTACACCTTC. It codes for CAWSVGQVSNYGYTF.